The present TCR beta chain was sequenced within a study of graft-versus-host responses after intestinal transplantation. Background on the study: Each recipient received a multivisceral, liver-intestinal, or isolated intestinal graft. Anti-thymocyte globulin was used for induction in all recipients, who then took tacrolimus and steroids for two to four years. Overall study findings and caveats: Recipient marrow contained GvH clones, some of which appeared first in ileum or blood.

The protocol was immunoSEQ multiplex PCR, while the TCRdb copy is restricted to in-frame clones and leaves out a portion. The sample carries 65,000 to 90,000 clones, roughly nine tenths recorded once. Trimming cost V 0 bases and J 4 bases, with 13 bases left between them. This CDR3 is 16 amino acids long. The germline V gene encodes CDR1 MGHRA and CDR2 YSYEKL. This clone was observed a single time. Its matching antigen is unknown. This sequence joins TRBV4-1 and TRBJ2-1; D not resolved. The TCR sequence derives from a human donor who received an intestinal transplant. Sequencing used unstimulated CD8+ T cells sorted from spleen or lymph node cells, obtained before intestinal transplant. The CDR3 sequence: CASSQDRLAEYNEQFF. DNA of the CDR3: TGCGCCAGCAGCCAAGATCGATTAGCAGAATACAATGAGCAGTTCTTC.